This T cell receptor beta chain was identified in a study of post-analysis software for immune sequencing data. Study context: Recorded subtypes: relapsing-remitting, secondary progressive, progressive-relapsing; some patients unannotated. Whole-study findings and limits: Included in a set of roughly five TRBV segments more frequent in patients than controls were TRBV5-6, TRBV5-1 and TRBV20-1. Co-batched samples clustered tightly together by F measure. The normalized Chao1 diversity of multiple sclerosis patients was significantly lower than that of controls.

Worth noting for this clonotype: Its antigen is unidentified.

Unique molecular identifiers were built into the TCR beta cDNA libraries. Approximately 550,000 cDNA molecules came from approximately 1 to 10 million T cells. TCRdb passed the PCR reads through MiXCR, listing each CDR3 protein once. The table has roughly 730,000 distinct CDR3 sequences, 25% to 30% seen once. The CDR3 spans 14 residues. The sample was blood. The clonotype originates from a girl between 10 and 17 years old with multiple sclerosis. V and J are TRBV12-2 and TRBJ2-5; the tabulated D call, TRBD1, remains unverified against the DNA. TRBV12-2 is listed as a pseudogene. DNA for the CDR3: TGTGCAAGTCGCTTAGGAAGGTGTCCCGAGACCCAGTACTTC. Encoded protein: CASRLGRCPETQYF.